These 6 T cell receptor beta chains originate from one sample sequenced in a study of blood T cell repertoires in COVID-19. The method was immunoSEQ multiplex PCR; TCRdb's version includes in-frame clones alone and lacks a portion of them. The sample records around 330,000 clones, 85% being singletons. Sequenced sample: PBMCs or T cells enriched from blood (not recorded which). The receptor source for this set is a woman aged 30 to 39 who had been exposed to COVID-19.

The sample holds a few counts of this clone. The rearrangement joins TRBV10-3 to TRBJ1-2; no reliable D call. This CDR3 comprises 10 residues. The ends were cut back, 6 bases at V and 8 bases at J, with 7 bases in the middle. CDR1 is ENHRY, CDR2 SYGVKD, per germline. The CDR3 reads CAIRSKGYTF. The CDR3 nucleotides read TGTGCCATCAGGTCAAAAGGCTACACCTTC.

This chain connects TRBV7-2 to TRBJ1-1; D unclear. Trimming left V 5 bases short and J 7 bases short, with 23 bases between. CDR1 and CDR2 from the germline V gene are SGHTA and FQGNSA. This CDR3 spans 16 amino acids. CDR3 DNA: TGTGCCAGCAGCCCAATCAAGGCGCGAGGTCTGGATGAAGCTTTCTTT. Protein: CASSPIKARGLDEAFF. Full variable domain (rest looked up from reference TRBV7-2 and TRBJ1-1): GAGVSQSPSNKVTEKGKDVELRCDPISGHTALYWYRQSLGQGLEFLIYFQGNSAPDKSGLPSDRFSAERTGGSVSTLTIQRTQQEDSAVYLCASSPIKARGLDEAFFGQGTRLTVV.

This sequence joins TRBV29-1 and TRBJ1-4; D gene unclear. Trimming removed 4 bases at V and 4 bases at J, with 10 bases between. Germline V gene lookup returns CDR1 SQVTM and CDR2 ANQGSEA. This CDR3 is built from 13 residues. The CDR3 nucleotides are TGCAGCGTTGTAGGAGAAGTTAATGAAAAACTGTTTTTT. Translated, it gives CSVVGEVNEKLFF.

This clone was counted only a few times. The chain uses TRBV18 and TRBJ2-7; 7 positions match TRBD1. Germline V gene lookup returns CDR1 KGHSH and CDR2 LQKENI. V was pared by 5 bases and J by 2 bases, with 12 bases of the junction left unmatched. This CDR3 spans 16 amino acids. CDR3: CASSGTTGVYTYEQYF. The CDR3 bases are TGTGCCAGCTCAGGAACCACAGGGGTTTACACCTACGAGCAGTACTTC.

The chain uses TRBV5-4 and TRBJ1-4; 8 positions match TRBD1. The CDR3 runs 15 residues. The germline V gene has CDR1 SGHNT and CDR2 YYREEE (reference sequence). V lost 1 base and J lost 5; bases outside the gene matches: 4. CDR3 protein: CASSLRTGRNEKLFF. The DNA of the CDR3 is TGTGCCAGCAGCTTGCGGACAGGGAGGAATGAAAAACTGTTTTTT.

The CDR3 DNA follows: TGTGCCAGCAGCTCCCATAGCGGGAGTTCCGGGGAGCTGTTTTTT. It yields the protein CASSSHSGSSGELFF. This chain connects TRBV11-1 to TRBJ2-2, with 9 positions matching TRBD2. Losses at the gene ends were 4 bases for V and 6 bases for J; bases not matched to a gene: 6. Germline CDR1 SGHAT, CDR2 FQDESV (reference sequence). CDR3 length: 15 residues.